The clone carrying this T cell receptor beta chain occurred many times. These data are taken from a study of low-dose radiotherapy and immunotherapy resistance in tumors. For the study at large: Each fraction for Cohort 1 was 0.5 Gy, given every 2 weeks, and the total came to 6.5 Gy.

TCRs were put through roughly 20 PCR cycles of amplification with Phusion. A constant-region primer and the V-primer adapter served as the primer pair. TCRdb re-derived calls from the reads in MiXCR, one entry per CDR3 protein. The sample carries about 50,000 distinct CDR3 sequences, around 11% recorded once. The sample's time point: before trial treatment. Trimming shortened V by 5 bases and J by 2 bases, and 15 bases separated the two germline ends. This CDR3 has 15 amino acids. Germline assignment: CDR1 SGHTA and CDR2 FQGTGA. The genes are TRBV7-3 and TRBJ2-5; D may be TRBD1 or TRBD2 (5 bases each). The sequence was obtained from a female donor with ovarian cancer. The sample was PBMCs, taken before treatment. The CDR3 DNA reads TGTGCCAGCAGCCCGGGGCTGCTGTGGCAAGAGACCCAGTACTTC. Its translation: CASSPGLLWQETQYF.